Sequencing of this TCR beta chain was carried out in a study of blood T cell repertoires in COVID-19. Study-wide background: COVID-19 samples collected from the United States, Italy and Spain covered acute and convalescent phases. In each case, the material was cDNA or gDNA derived from T cells, B-cell-depleted T cells, or PBMCs.

In the original processing: By means of reference gene primer amplification, nucleated cell counts were estimated. Assay used: immunoSEQ multiplex PCR; TCRdb lists only in-frame clones, some missing. That table supplies the V and J calls and clone size; D and trimming were determined from the DNA. The sample holds a few hundred thousand clones; roughly 88% are singletons and the top ten take 1.4%. The ends were cut back, 7 bases at V and 2 bases at J, with 18 bases in the middle. The germline CDR1 and CDR2 sequences are MNHNY and SVGAGI (reference sequence). The CDR3 is made up of 15 amino acids. The chain joins TRBV6-6 to TRBJ2-7; weak D call: TRBD2 (6 bases). The source is a woman between 40 and 55 years old who had recovered from COVID-19. Sequences were obtained from peripheral blood. The CDR3 region has the DNA TGTGCCAGCACCCCGGGCGGAGGGTCTGCCTACGAGCAGTACTTC. It codes for CASTPGGGSAYEQYF.